This TCR beta chain was captured by sequencing in a study of T cells in Graves' hyperthyroidism and ophthalmopathy. General study points: A model built on 13 V-J features separated ophthalmopathy from stable hyperthyroidism.

This clonotype turned up a few times. The antigen is not known. CDR3 length: 12 residues. CDR1 is SGDLS and CDR2 is YYNGEE in the germline V gene. The V and J ends lost 4 bases and 6 bases respectively, with 10 bases between them. RNA transcripts gave rise to amplified TCR beta CDR3 regions. TCR CDR3 regions were first amplified by RT-PCR with HTBI primers. One entry per CDR3 protein results from TCRdb running MiXCR on the multiplex PCR reads. Among about 380,000 distinct CDR3 sequences listed, about 18% were seen once. The gene calls are TRBV9 and TRBJ1-1; D not resolved. The clonotype comes from a man between 18 and 29 years old with Graves' ophthalmopathy. The specimen was blood. The CDR3 loop is CASSHLEAEAFF. Written as DNA, the CDR3 is TGTGCCAGCAGCCATTTGGAAGCTGAAGCTTTCTTT.